This T cell receptor beta chain was captured in a study of blood T cell repertoires in COVID-19. V was cut by 6 bases and J by 5 bases, with 15 bases left in between. Germline CDR1 and CDR2: SGHVS and FQNEAQ. The CDR3 sequence is 14 residues long. Sequencing used immunoSEQ multiplex PCR; TCRdb keeps in-frame clones, though not all of them. The table has approximately 89,000 clones, approximately 80% seen once. Sequencing input: peripheral blood. The chain has TRBV7-8 and TRBJ2-3; D is undetermined. This TCR derives from a human donor in a cohort sampled during active COVID-19. CDR3 nucleotide sequence: TGTGCCAGCAGTTCCGGAGTAGCTGGAGATACGCAGTATTTT. Protein product: CASSSGVAGDTQYF.